These T cell receptor beta chains were read from a single sample in a study of blood T cell repertoires in COVID-19. The method was immunoSEQ multiplex PCR; TCRdb's version includes in-frame clones alone and lacks a portion of them. Of around 210,000 clones in the sample, roughly 75% were seen once. Sample: peripheral blood. Receptors originate from a woman aged 70-85 years with acute or convalescent COVID-19. Each CDR3 is given with its conserved first and last residue. D genes are given only for firm matches.

CDR3aa: CASSLGGQGDEKLFF; d_gene: TRBD1; v_gene: TRBV9; j_gene: TRBJ1-4
CDR3aa: CASSRIGGFYGYTF; d_gene: .; v_gene: TRBV5-6; j_gene: TRBJ1-2
CDR3aa: CASSHVTAGGPNEQFF; d_gene: TRBD2; v_gene: TRBV3-1/TRBV3-2; j_gene: TRBJ2-1
CDR3aa: CASSQGGTPSSYEQYF; d_gene: .; v_gene: TRBV3-1/TRBV3-2; j_gene: TRBJ2-7
CDR3aa: CASSGQGTYEQYF; d_gene: TRBD1; v_gene: TRBV19; j_gene: TRBJ2-7
CDR3aa: CASSPQTSGSGYEQFF; d_gene: TRBD2; v_gene: TRBV14; j_gene: TRBJ2-1
CDR3aa: CASSLLADNTEAFF; d_gene: .; v_gene: TRBV28; j_gene: TRBJ1-1
CDR3aa: CASSLNQETQYF; d_gene: .; v_gene: TRBV5-1; j_gene: TRBJ2-5
CDR3aa: CAITSGQGVGNTEAFF; d_gene: TRBD1; v_gene: TRBV10-3; j_gene: TRBJ1-1
CDR3aa: CASSPGQEVDYGYTF; d_gene: TRBD1; v_gene: TRBV28; j_gene: TRBJ1-2
CDR3aa: CASSLVGGASSYEQYF; d_gene: .; v_gene: TRBV7-2; j_gene: TRBJ2-7
CDR3aa: CASSSGGHPGYGYTF; d_gene: .; v_gene: TRBV7-2; j_gene: TRBJ1-2
CDR3aa: CASSSPGQDNSPLHF; d_gene: TRBD1; v_gene: TRBV28; j_gene: TRBJ1-6
CDR3aa: CASSPTGTGGSEQYF; d_gene: TRBD1; v_gene: TRBV28; j_gene: TRBJ2-7
CDR3aa: CASSLKLQAFYEQYF; d_gene: .; v_gene: TRBV28; j_gene: TRBJ2-7
CDR3aa: CASSEAPTGYQPQHF; d_gene: .; v_gene: TRBV2; j_gene: TRBJ1-5
CDR3aa: CASSLAASGSADTQYF; d_gene: TRBD2; v_gene: TRBV5-1; j_gene: TRBJ2-3
CDR3aa: CSVLGLAGETQYF; d_gene: TRBD2; v_gene: TRBV29-1; j_gene: TRBJ2-5
CDR3aa: CASSPPGHNTEAFF; d_gene: .; v_gene: TRBV18; j_gene: TRBJ1-1
CDR3aa: CASEGEADTQYF; d_gene: .; v_gene: TRBV2; j_gene: TRBJ2-3
CDR3aa: CSASLPGLAAYNEQFF; d_gene: TRBD2; v_gene: TRBV20-1; j_gene: TRBJ2-1
CDR3aa: CATLQLLGGETQYF; d_gene: .; v_gene: TRBV28; j_gene: TRBJ2-5
CDR3aa: CASSPGLAGGLREETQYF; d_gene: TRBD2; v_gene: TRBV11-3; j_gene: TRBJ2-5
CDR3aa: CASSLGGGEQYF; d_gene: .; v_gene: TRBV28; j_gene: TRBJ2-7
CDR3aa: CATSQAGGGNEQFF; d_gene: TRBD2; v_gene: TRBV24-1; j_gene: TRBJ2-1
CDR3aa: CASSLDRVSEAFF; d_gene: TRBD1; v_gene: TRBV27; j_gene: TRBJ1-1
CDR3aa: CASSLGGTSGRPRNEQFF; d_gene: TRBD2; v_gene: TRBV5-1; j_gene: TRBJ2-1
CDR3aa: CASSEVGGLGAEKLFF; d_gene: .; v_gene: TRBV6-1; j_gene: TRBJ1-4
CDR3aa: CASSTGTSGSYEQYF; d_gene: TRBD2; v_gene: TRBV5-5; j_gene: TRBJ2-7
CDR3aa: CASTSGLWGGYTF; d_gene: .; v_gene: TRBV28; j_gene: TRBJ1-2
CDR3aa: CAWSEGAGNYGYTF; d_gene: TRBD1; v_gene: TRBV30; j_gene: TRBJ1-2
CDR3aa: CASSLITSGLAGHNEQFF; d_gene: TRBD2; v_gene: TRBV7-9; j_gene: TRBJ2-1
CDR3aa: CAAGGNQPQHF; d_gene: .; v_gene: TRBV6-5; j_gene: TRBJ1-5
CDR3aa: CASSAYRDSEAFF; d_gene: TRBD1; v_gene: TRBV19; j_gene: TRBJ1-1
CDR3aa: CASSLVGESHEQYF; d_gene: .; v_gene: TRBV5-1; j_gene: TRBJ2-7
CDR3aa: CASSTRPGASGKSTQYF; d_gene: TRBD2; v_gene: TRBV19; j_gene: TRBJ2-3
CDR3aa: CASSPGTGGSTDTQYF; d_gene: TRBD1; v_gene: TRBV5-1; j_gene: TRBJ2-3
CDR3aa: CASRQSRVTTNEKLFF; d_gene: .; v_gene: TRBV3-1/TRBV3-2; j_gene: TRBJ1-4
CDR3aa: CASSNPRTSGTSFRDTQYF; d_gene: TRBD2; v_gene: TRBV9; j_gene: TRBJ2-3
CDR3aa: CASSVGQSNQPQHF; d_gene: .; v_gene: TRBV9; j_gene: TRBJ1-5
CDR3aa: CASSWDSSYEQYF; d_gene: TRBD1; v_gene: TRBV6-5; j_gene: TRBJ2-7
CDR3aa: CASTKQNLNTEAFF; d_gene: .; v_gene: TRBV28; j_gene: TRBJ1-1
CDR3aa: CASSLAVGGAQGGTQYF; d_gene: .; v_gene: TRBV7-2; j_gene: TRBJ2-5
CDR3aa: CASSPVSGSNEQFF; d_gene: TRBD2; v_gene: TRBV11-3; j_gene: TRBJ2-1
CDR3aa: CASSPMASRSYEQYF; d_gene: .; v_gene: TRBV4-2; j_gene: TRBJ2-7
CDR3aa: CASSQRDGELFF; d_gene: .; v_gene: TRBV3-1/TRBV3-2; j_gene: TRBJ2-2
CDR3aa: CASSRSGGTDTQYF; d_gene: TRBD2; v_gene: TRBV7-9; j_gene: TRBJ2-3
CDR3aa: CASSLPRGAGGKETQYF; d_gene: TRBD2; v_gene: TRBV5-4; j_gene: TRBJ2-5
CDR3aa: CAALPHRVRRATEAFF; d_gene: .; v_gene: TRBV6-4; j_gene: TRBJ1-1
CDR3aa: CASSSLTGNQPQHF; d_gene: .; v_gene: TRBV27; j_gene: TRBJ1-5
CDR3aa: CAITRDRANYGYTF; d_gene: TRBD1; v_gene: TRBV10-3; j_gene: TRBJ1-2
CDR3aa: CASSSTGTGNTIYF; d_gene: TRBD1; v_gene: TRBV5-6; j_gene: TRBJ1-3
CDR3aa: CAWTDSGANVLTF; d_gene: .; v_gene: TRBV30; j_gene: TRBJ2-6
CDR3aa: CASSPPGETQYF; d_gene: .; v_gene: TRBV18; j_gene: TRBJ2-5
CDR3aa: CASSLSGANVLTF; d_gene: .; v_gene: TRBV27; j_gene: TRBJ2-6